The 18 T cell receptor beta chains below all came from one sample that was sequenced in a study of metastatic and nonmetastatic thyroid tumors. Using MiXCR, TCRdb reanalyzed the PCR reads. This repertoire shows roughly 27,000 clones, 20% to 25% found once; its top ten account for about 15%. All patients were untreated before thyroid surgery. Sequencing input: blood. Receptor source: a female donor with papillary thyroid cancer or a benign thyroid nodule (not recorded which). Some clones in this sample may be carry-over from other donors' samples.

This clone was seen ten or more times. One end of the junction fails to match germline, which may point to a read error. The CDR3: CANSLTASGGYNEQFF. CDR3 nucleotide sequence: TGTGCCAACAGCCTTACCGCTAGCGGGGGTTACAATGAGCAGTTCTTC. This chain links TRBV7-2 with TRBJ2-1; 10 bases map to TRBD2. Germline CDR1 SGHTA, CDR2 FQGNSA. The CDR3 has 16 residues.

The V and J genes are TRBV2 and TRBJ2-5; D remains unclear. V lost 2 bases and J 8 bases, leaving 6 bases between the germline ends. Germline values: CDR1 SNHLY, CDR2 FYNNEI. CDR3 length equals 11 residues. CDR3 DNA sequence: TGTGCCAGCAGTGAATCGGGCACCCAGTACTTC. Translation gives CASSESGTQYF.

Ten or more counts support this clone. As DNA, the CDR3 is TGCAGCGTCAGCCTAGGGGGCATGAACACTGAAGCTTTCTTT. This sequence encodes CSVSLGGMNTEAFF. The chain has TRBV29-1 and TRBJ1-1; 7 bases align to TRBD1. Unmatched junction bases numbered 7, after V lost 6 bases and J lost 0 bases. Germline V gene sequence: CDR1 SQVTM, CDR2 ANQGSEA. The CDR3 runs to 14 residues.

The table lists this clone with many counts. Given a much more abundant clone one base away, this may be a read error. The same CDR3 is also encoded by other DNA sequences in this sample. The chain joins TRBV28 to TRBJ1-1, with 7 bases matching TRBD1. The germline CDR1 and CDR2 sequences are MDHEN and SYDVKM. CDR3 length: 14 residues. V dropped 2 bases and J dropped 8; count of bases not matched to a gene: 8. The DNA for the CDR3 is TGTGCCAGCAGTTTACCACAGGGGCGAACCGAAGCTTTCTTT. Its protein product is CASSLPQGRTEAFF.

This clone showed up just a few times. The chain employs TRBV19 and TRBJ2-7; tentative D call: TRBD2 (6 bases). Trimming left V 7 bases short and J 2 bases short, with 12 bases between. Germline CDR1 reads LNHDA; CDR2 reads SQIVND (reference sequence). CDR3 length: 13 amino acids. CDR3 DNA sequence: TGTGCCAGTATGTCTGGCGGGACCTACGAGCAGTACTTC. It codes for CASMSGGTYEQYF. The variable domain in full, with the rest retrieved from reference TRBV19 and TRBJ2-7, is DGGITQSPKYLFRKEGQNVTLSCEQNLNHDAMYWYRQDPGQGLRLIYYSQIVNDFQKGDIAEGYSVSREKKESFPLTVTSAQKNPTAFYLCASMSGGTYEQYFGPGTRLTVT.

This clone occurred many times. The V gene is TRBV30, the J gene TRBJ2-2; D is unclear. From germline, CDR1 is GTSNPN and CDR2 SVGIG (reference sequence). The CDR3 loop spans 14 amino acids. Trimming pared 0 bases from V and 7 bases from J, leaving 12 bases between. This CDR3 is CAWSVRVEVGELFF. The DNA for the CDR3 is TGTGCCTGGAGTGTACGGGTTGAGGTCGGGGAGCTGTTTTTT.

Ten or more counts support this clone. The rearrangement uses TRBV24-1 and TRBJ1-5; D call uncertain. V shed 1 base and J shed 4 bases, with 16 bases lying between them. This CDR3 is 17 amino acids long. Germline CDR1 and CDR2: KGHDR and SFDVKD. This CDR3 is CATSDFVEEGRNQPQHF. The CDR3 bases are TGTGCCACCAGTGATTTCGTTGAGGAGGGCCGGAATCAGCCCCAGCATTTT.

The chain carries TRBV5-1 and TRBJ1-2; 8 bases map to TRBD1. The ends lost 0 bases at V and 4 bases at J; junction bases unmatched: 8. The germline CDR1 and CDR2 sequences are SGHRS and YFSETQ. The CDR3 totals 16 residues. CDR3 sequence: CASSLVAGTGLYGYTF. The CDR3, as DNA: TGCGCCAGCAGCTTGGTGGCCGGGACAGGACTCTATGGCTACACCTTC. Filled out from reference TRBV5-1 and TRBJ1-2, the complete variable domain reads KAGVTQTPRYLIKTRGQQVTLSCSPISGHRSVSWYQQTPGQGLQFLFEYFSETQRNKGNFPGRFSGRQFSNSRSEMNVSTLELGDSALYLCASSLVAGTGLYGYTFGSGTRLTVV.

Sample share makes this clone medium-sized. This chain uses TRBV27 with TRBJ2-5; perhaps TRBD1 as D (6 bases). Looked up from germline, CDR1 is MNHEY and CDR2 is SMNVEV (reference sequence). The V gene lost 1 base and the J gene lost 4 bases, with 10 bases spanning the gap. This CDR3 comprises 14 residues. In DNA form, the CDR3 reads TGTGCCAGCAGTTTATATGGGGGCGGAGAGACCCAGTACTTC. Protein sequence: CASSLYGGGETQYF.

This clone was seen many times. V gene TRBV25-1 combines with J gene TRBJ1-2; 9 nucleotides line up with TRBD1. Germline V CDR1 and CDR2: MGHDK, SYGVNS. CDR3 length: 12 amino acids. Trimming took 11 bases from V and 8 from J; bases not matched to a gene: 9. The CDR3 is CASQGASEGYTF. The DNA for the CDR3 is TGTGCCTCACAGGGGGCAAGTGAAGGCTACACCTTC.

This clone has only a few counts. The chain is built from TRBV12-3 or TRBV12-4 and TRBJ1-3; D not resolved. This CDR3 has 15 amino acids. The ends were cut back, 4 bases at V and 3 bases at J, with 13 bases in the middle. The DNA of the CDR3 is TGTGCCAGCAGTTCGGTAGTCGGAGATGGAAACACCATATATTTT. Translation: CASSSVVGDGNTIYF.

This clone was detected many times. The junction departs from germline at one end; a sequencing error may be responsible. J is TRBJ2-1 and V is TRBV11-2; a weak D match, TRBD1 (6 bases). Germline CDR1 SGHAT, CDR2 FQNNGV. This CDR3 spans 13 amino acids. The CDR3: CASSLDLGHEQSF. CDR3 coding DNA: TGTGCCAGCAGCTTAGATCTGGGACACGAGCAGTCCTTC.

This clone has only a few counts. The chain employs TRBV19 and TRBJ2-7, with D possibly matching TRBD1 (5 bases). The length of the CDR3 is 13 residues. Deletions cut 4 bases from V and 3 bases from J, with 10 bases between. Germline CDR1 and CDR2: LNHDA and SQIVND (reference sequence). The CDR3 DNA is TGTGCCAGTAGTAACAGACAGCGCTACGAGCAGTACTTC. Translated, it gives CASSNRQRYEQYF.

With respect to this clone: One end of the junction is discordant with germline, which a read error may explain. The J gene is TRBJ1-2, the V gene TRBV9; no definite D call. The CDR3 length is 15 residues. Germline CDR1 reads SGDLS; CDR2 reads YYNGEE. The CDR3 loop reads CVSSVDGQAEYGYTF. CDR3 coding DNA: TGTGTCAGCAGCGTAGATGGGCAGGCTGAATATGGCTACACCTTC.

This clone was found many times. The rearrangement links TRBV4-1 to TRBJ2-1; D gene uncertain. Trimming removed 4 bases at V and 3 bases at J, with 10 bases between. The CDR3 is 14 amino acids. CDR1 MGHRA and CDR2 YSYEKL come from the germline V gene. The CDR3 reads CASSLEWDYNEQFF. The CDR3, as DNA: TGCGCCAGCAGCCTCGAGTGGGACTACAATGAGCAGTTCTTC.

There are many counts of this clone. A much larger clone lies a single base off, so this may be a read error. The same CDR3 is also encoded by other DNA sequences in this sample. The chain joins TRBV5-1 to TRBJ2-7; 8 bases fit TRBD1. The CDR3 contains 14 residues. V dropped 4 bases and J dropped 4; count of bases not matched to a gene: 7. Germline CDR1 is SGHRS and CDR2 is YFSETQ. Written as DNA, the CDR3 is TGCGCCAGCAGCCCGAGACAGGGGACTTACGAGCAGTACTTC. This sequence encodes CASSPRQGTYEQYF.

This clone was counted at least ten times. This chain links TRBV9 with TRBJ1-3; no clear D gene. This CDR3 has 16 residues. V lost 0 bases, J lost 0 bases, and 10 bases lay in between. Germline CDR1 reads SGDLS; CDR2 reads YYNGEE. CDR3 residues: CASSVAPVSSGNTIYF. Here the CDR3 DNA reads TGTGCCAGCAGCGTAGCGCCGGTCAGCTCTGGAAACACCATATATTTT.

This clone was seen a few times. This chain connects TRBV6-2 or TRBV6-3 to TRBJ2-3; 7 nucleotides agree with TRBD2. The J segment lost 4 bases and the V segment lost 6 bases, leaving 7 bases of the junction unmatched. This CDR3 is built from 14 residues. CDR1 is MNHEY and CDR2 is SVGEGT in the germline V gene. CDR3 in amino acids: CASRVQRGADTQYF. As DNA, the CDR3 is TGTGCCAGCAGAGTACAGCGGGGTGCAGATACGCAGTATTTT.